The text below deals with one T cell receptor (beta chain). The table came from immunoSEQ multiplex PCR; TCRdb's copy has only in-frame clones and leaves some out. The data hold some 170,000 clones, with around 81% observed a single time. The sample comes from a study of blood T cell repertoires in COVID-19. Overall study: The United States, Italy and Spain supplied acute and convalescent COVID-19 samples.

There are 13 residues in the CDR3. Trimming pared 5 bases from V and 5 bases from J, leaving 11 bases between. CDR1 and CDR2 (germline): SGHNT, YENEEA. The rearrangement uses TRBV11-3 and TRBJ2-3; possibly TRBD2 for D (6 bases). The sequence was obtained from a man between 60 and 70 years old with active or convalescent COVID-19. The sample consisted of peripheral blood. CDR3 sequence (DNA): TGTGCCAGCAGCCAGACTAGGATAGATACGCAGTATTTT. This encodes CASSQTRIDTQYF. The complete variable domain, with remaining parts taken from reference TRBV11-3 and TRBJ2-3, reads EAGVVQSPRYKIIEKKQPVAFWCNPISGHNTLYWYLQNLGQGPELLIRYENEEAVDDSQLPKDRFSAERLKGVDSTLKIQPAELGDSAVYLCASSQTRIDTQYFGPGTRLTVL.